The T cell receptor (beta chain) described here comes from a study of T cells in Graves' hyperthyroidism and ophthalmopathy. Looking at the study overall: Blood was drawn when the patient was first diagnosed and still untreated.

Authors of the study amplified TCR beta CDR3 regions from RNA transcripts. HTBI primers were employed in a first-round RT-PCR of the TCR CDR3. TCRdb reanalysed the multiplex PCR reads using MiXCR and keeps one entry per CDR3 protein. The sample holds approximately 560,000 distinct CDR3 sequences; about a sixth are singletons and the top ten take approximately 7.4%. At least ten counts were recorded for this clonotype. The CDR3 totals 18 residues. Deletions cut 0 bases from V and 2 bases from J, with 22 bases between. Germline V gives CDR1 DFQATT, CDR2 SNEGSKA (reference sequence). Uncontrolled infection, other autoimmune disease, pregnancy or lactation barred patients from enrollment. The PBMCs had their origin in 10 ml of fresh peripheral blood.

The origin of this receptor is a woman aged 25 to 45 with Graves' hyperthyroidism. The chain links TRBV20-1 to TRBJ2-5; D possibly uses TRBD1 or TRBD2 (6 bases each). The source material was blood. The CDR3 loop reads CSARDYGVGGTVQETQYF. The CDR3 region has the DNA TGCAGTGCTAGAGACTACGGTGTCGGGGGCACCGTACAAGAGACCCAGTACTTC.